Here is one TCR beta chain with its context. The antigen is not known. This specimen belongs to a study of T-cell memory formation after mild COVID-19. Study-level background: Clusters of TCRs were largely donor specific.

General study points: Shrinking CD4+ clones were chiefly CM and EM; CD8+ ones were chiefly EMRA.

Trimming removed 1 base at V and 4 bases at J, with 11 bases between. CDR3 length equals 16 residues. Germline-derived CDR1 and CDR2 are MGHRA and YSYEKL. Employing constant-segment primers, 5'RACE generated TCR alpha and TCR beta cDNA libraries bearing sample barcodes and UMIs. TCRdb analysed the 5' RACE reads with MiXCR anew, one entry per CDR3 protein. The sample has around 340,000 distinct CDR3 sequences, approximately 15% seen once. The receptor was isolated from a man aged 18-30 years who had mild COVID-19 (a few samples of this study predate the infection). Cell type and time point are not known. Sequenced input: PBMCs or a T cell subset sorted from them (not recorded which). The J gene is TRBJ2-6, the V gene TRBV4-1; D perhaps matches TRBD1 (5 bases). The CDR3: CASSQVAGNGANVLTF. DNA for the CDR3: TGCGCCAGCAGCCAAGTGGCAGGGAACGGGGCCAACGTCCTGACTTTC.